The T cell receptor beta chain under discussion was sequenced for a study of shared clonotypes between healthy human individuals. There are 16 residues in the CDR3. Trimming left V 5 bases short and J 1 base short, with 16 bases between. Germline V CDR1 and CDR2: MNHEY, SMNVEV (reference sequence). CD45RO-negative, CCR7-selected cells formed the naive CD8 fraction, which excluded terminally differentiated effector memory CD45RA+ cells. Everyone who donated was a Caucasian adult who lived in Nashville, Tennessee. With respect to this clone: The antigen remains undetermined.

Libraries were prepared by immunoSEQ multiplex PCR; TCRdb keeps only in-frame clonotypes and omits some of them. The sample lists about 580,000 clones, nearly 98% occurring once. Study outcomes and limitations: Relative to clonotypes present in all four donors, those not shared had lower generation probabilities.

The sequence came from a man younger than 45 in good health. This chain joins TRBV27 and TRBJ2-3, with no clear D. The specimen was naive CD8+ T cells sorted from blood. The CDR3 bases are TGTGCCAGCAGTGTCCTACAGAGTCGCGGCACAGATACGCAGTATTTT. The encoded protein is CASSVLQSRGTDTQYF.